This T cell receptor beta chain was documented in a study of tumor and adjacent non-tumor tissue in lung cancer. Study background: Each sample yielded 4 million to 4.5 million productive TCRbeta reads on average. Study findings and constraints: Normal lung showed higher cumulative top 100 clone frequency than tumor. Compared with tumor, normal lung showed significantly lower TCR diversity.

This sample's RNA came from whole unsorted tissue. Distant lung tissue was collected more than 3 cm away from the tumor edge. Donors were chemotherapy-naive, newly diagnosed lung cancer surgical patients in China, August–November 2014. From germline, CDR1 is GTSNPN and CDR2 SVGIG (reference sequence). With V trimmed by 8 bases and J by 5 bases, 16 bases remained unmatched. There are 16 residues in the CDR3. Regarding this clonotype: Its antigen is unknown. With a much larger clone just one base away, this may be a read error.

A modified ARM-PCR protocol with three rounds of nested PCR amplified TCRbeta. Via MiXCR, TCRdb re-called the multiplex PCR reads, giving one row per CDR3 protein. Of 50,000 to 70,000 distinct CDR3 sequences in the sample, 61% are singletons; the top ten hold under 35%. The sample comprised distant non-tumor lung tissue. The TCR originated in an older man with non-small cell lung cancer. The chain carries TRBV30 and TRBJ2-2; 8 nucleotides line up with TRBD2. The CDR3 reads CARGLVGGARTGELFF. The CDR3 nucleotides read TGTGCCAGGGGACTAGTGGGTGGGGCGAGGACCGGGGAGCTGTTTTTT.